This entry lists 21 T cell receptor beta chains sequenced from one sample in a study of shared clonotypes between healthy human individuals. Data came from immunoSEQ multiplex PCR; TCRdb stores just in-frame clones and leaves some out. The sample has about 380,000 clones; 96% are singletons. The source material was memory CD8+ T cells sorted from blood. The sample's subset: CD45RO+ cells pooled with CCR7-negative TemRA cells. The receptor set was obtained from a man aged 25 to 40 in good health.

The gene calls are TRBV21-1 and TRBJ2-5. TRBV21-1 is an annotated pseudogene. This CDR3 region has 13 residues. The CDR3 loop is CASGRGEQETQYF. CDR3 nucleotides: TGTGCCAGCGGAAGAGGGGAGCAAGAGACCCAGTACTTC.

The chain uses TRBV27 and TRBJ2-2; D gene unclear. Trimming stripped 1 base from V and 1 base from J, with 1 base between. The germline CDR1 and CDR2 sequences are MNHEY and SMNVEV (reference sequence). This CDR3 comprises 13 residues. The CDR3 sequence is CASSLLNTGELFF. CDR3 DNA: TGTGCCAGCAGTTTATTGAACACCGGGGAGCTGTTTTTT.

V gene TRBV2 combines with J gene TRBJ2-3; maybe TRBD1 (6 bases). The CDR3 is made up of 14 amino acids. From germline, CDR1 is SNHLY and CDR2 FYNNEI. V lost 9 bases and J lost 3, with 16 bases in between. In nucleotides, the CDR3 is TGTGCCAGGGAGTCGCACACAGGGACAGATACGCAGTATTTT. It encodes CARESHTGTDTQYF. The full variable domain, with the rest looked up from reference TRBV2 and TRBJ2-3, is EPEVTQTPSHQVTQMGQEVILRCVPISNHLYFYWYRQILGQKVEFLVSFYNNEISEKSEIFDDQFSVERPDGSNFTLKIRSTKLEDSAMYFCARESHTGTDTQYFGPGTRLTVL.

The CDR3, as DNA: TGTGCCAGCAGCTTGGTGACTAGCAATGAGCAGTTCTTC. It yields the protein CASSLVTSNEQFF. This chain joins TRBV5-4 and TRBJ2-1, with D tentatively TRBD2 (6 bases). Trimming took off 0 bases at V and 6 bases at J, with 7 bases between the two ends. The CDR3 totals 13 residues. From germline, CDR1 is SGHNT and CDR2 YYREEE (reference sequence).

The V gene is TRBV5-1, the J gene TRBJ2-1, with D hard to call. Trimming shortened V by 2 bases and J by 0 bases, and 6 bases separated the two germline ends. The length of the CDR3 is 14 residues. The V gene's germline CDR1 is SGHRS and CDR2 YFSETQ. For the CDR3, the DNA is TGCGCCAGCAGCTTCTCGGACTCCTACAATGAGCAGTTCTTC. It is translated as CASSFSDSYNEQFF.

This chain links TRBV27 with TRBJ1-3; no clear D. V was shortened by 4 bases and J by 4 bases, with 11 bases between the two germline ends. Germline values: CDR1 MNHEY, CDR2 SMNVEV (reference sequence). The CDR3 has 14 amino acids. CDR3 nucleotide sequence: TGTGCCAGCAGTTCAGAAATGGGAGGAAACACCATATATTTT. Residues: CASSSEMGGNTIYF.

V is TRBV4-2 and J is TRBJ2-5; possibly TRBD1 for D (5 bases). The CDR3 loop spans 15 amino acids. Trimming removed 2 bases from V and 3 bases from J, with 13 bases in between. CDR1 and CDR2 from the germline V gene are LGHNA and YNFKEQ. CDR3 loop: CASSQKWGREETQYF. The CDR3 DNA sequence: TGTGCCAGCAGCCAAAAGTGGGGCAGGGAAGAGACCCAGTACTTC.

The V gene is TRBV27, the J gene TRBJ2-4, with TRBD1 identical over 10 bases. Trimming took 5 bases from V and 8 from J; bases not matched to a gene: 6. CDR3 size: 14 residues. Germline V gene data show CDR1 as MNHEY and CDR2 as SMNVEV (reference sequence). This CDR3 reads CASSPGTGVYIQYF. The CDR3 nucleotides are TGTGCCAGCAGTCCCGGGACAGGGGTTTACATTCAGTACTTC.

This clone was counted between two and nine times. V and J are TRBV28 and TRBJ1-5; D ambiguous. V gave up 2 bases and J gave up 0 bases, with 11 bases separating them. The CDR3 runs to 16 residues. Germline V gene data show CDR1 as MDHEN and CDR2 as SYDVKM. Written as DNA, the CDR3 is TGTGCCAGCAGTTTACCGAACGTACTTAGCAATCAGCCCCAGCATTTT. This sequence encodes CASSLPNVLSNQPQHF.

A single count supports this clone. V usage is TRBV9 and J usage is TRBJ2-3; possible D gene TRBD1, 8 bases. Trimming shortened V by 2 bases and J by 3 bases, and 13 bases separated the two germline ends. Looked up from germline, CDR1 is SGDLS and CDR2 is YYNGEE. The CDR3 sequence is 15 residues long. The DNA for the CDR3 is TGTGCCAGCAGCGTCGGACAGGGAGGGACAGATACGCAGTATTTT. It encodes CASSVGQGGTDTQYF.

This clone was detected once. DNA for the CDR3: TGCGCCAGCAGCTTGGACGGGACTGGGGCCAACGTCCTGACTTTC. This encodes CASSLDGTGANVLTF. J is TRBJ2-6 and V is TRBV5-1; a possible D gene is TRBD2 (5 bases). The CDR3 runs to 15 residues. V dropped 0 bases and J dropped 2 bases, with 6 bases sitting between them. Germline V lookup: CDR1 SGHRS, CDR2 YFSETQ.

V is TRBV19 and J is TRBJ2-7; a possible D gene is TRBD2 (5 bases). The germline V gene has CDR1 LNHDA and CDR2 SQIVND (reference sequence). Trimming took 6 bases from V and 3 from J, leaving 12 bases between them. The CDR3 contains 13 residues. The CDR3 spells CASSNTGSYEQYF. As DNA, the CDR3 is TGTGCCAGTAGCAACACGGGGAGCTACGAGCAGTACTTC.

The V and J genes are TRBV27 and TRBJ1-5; tentative D call: TRBD1 (6 bases). Germline V gene lookup returns CDR1 MNHEY and CDR2 SMNVEV (reference sequence). V was clipped by 3 bases and J by 6 bases, with 12 bases between them. The CDR3 runs to 14 residues. CDR3 DNA sequence: TGTGCCAGCAGTTTCGGGGGGGCGCGTCAGCCCCAGCATTTT. It yields the protein CASSFGGARQPQHF.

J is TRBJ2-7 and V is TRBV5-1, with TRBD1 matching 8 bases. The ends lost 4 bases at V and 2 bases at J; junction bases unmatched: 11. The CDR3 covers 16 residues. Germline V gene data show CDR1 as SGHRS and CDR2 as YFSETQ. The CDR3, as DNA: TGCGCCAGCAGCCCTAGGACAGGGTGGGCCCCCTACGAGCAGTACTTC. Its translation is CASSPRTGWAPYEQYF. The variable domain in full, completed from reference TRBV5-1 and TRBJ2-7, reads KAGVTQTPRYLIKTRGQQVTLSCSPISGHRSVSWYQQTPGQGLQFLFEYFSETQRNKGNFPGRFSGRQFSNSRSEMNVSTLELGDSALYLCASSPRTGWAPYEQYFGPGTRLTVT.

The chain employs TRBV9 and TRBJ2-6; D is uncertain. The CDR3 extends over 17 amino acids. Germline CDR1 and CDR2: SGDLS and YYNGEE. V was clipped by 0 bases and J by 4 bases, with 14 bases between them. CDR3 protein: CASSVGNPSLGANVLTF. The CDR3 DNA follows: TGTGCCAGCAGCGTAGGGAACCCCTCTCTGGGGGCCAACGTCCTGACTTTC.

The V call is TRBV28, the J call TRBJ2-7; 7 bases match TRBD2. The CDR3 length is 15 residues. V was clipped by 6 bases and J by 0 bases; unmatched bases: 8. CDR1 MDHEN and CDR2 SYDVKM come from the germline V gene. The CDR3 nucleotides are TGTGCCAGCAGCTCCGGGACTACGACCTCCTACGAGCAGTACTTC. It yields the protein CASSSGTTTSYEQYF.

The count of this clone is one. Other DNA sequences in the same sample also yield this CDR3. The J gene is TRBJ2-3, the V gene TRBV5-6; perhaps TRBD1 as D (5 bases). Germline loops: CDR1 SGHDT, CDR2 YYEEEE. Trimming left V 1 base short and J 3 bases short, with 9 bases between. The CDR3 runs to 14 residues. CDR3 sequence: CASSLNSGTDTQYF. CDR3 DNA: TGTGCCAGCAGCTTGAATTCAGGGACAGATACGCAGTATTTT. The whole variable domain, remainder taken from reference TRBV5-6 and TRBJ2-3, is DAGVTQSPTHLIKTRGQQVTLRCSPKSGHDTVSWYQQALGQGPQFIFQYYEEEERQRGNFPDRFSGHQFPNYSSELNVNALLLGDSALYLCASSLNSGTDTQYFGPGTRLTVL.

The gene calls are TRBV10-2 and TRBJ2-1, with TRBD2 as a possible D gene (7 bases). V was clipped by 3 bases and J by 6 bases, with 15 bases between them. This CDR3 contains 15 residues. Germline V gives CDR1 WSHSY, CDR2 SAAADI. CDR3 in DNA: TGCGCCAGCAGTGAAGGACTAGGGGGGGCCAATGAGCAGTTCTTC. Translating it yields CASSEGLGGANEQFF.

The genes are TRBV6-1 and TRBJ2-7, with TRBD1 identical over 9 bases. V gave up 8 bases and J gave up 8 bases; unmatched junction bases: 13. Germline CDR1 reads MNHNS; CDR2 reads SASEGT. The CDR3 is made up of 14 amino acids. The CDR3 sequence is CASCPGTGPTKQYF. For the CDR3, the DNA is TGTGCCAGCTGCCCCGGGACAGGGCCTACGAAGCAGTACTTC.

V usage is TRBV28 and J usage is TRBJ1-1, with 7 bases aligning to TRBD1. The germline gives CDR1 MDHEN, CDR2 SYDVKM. The CDR3 length is 16 residues. V was pared by 1 base and J by 5 bases, with 10 bases of the junction left unmatched. This CDR3 reads CASSLSQQGRRTEAFF. The CDR3 DNA reads as TGTGCCAGCAGTTTATCGCAACAGGGGCGTAGAACTGAAGCTTTCTTT.

The chain carries TRBV30 and TRBJ2-7; D tentatively reads TRBD1 or TRBD2 (5 bases each). The germline gives CDR1 GTSNPN, CDR2 SVGIG (reference sequence). V lost 3 bases and J lost 0, with 15 bases in between. This CDR3 has 15 amino acids. CDR3 nucleotide sequence: TGTGCCTGGAGGACGACCGGGACGGGCTCCTACGAGCAGTACTTC. This gives the protein CAWRTTGTGSYEQYF.